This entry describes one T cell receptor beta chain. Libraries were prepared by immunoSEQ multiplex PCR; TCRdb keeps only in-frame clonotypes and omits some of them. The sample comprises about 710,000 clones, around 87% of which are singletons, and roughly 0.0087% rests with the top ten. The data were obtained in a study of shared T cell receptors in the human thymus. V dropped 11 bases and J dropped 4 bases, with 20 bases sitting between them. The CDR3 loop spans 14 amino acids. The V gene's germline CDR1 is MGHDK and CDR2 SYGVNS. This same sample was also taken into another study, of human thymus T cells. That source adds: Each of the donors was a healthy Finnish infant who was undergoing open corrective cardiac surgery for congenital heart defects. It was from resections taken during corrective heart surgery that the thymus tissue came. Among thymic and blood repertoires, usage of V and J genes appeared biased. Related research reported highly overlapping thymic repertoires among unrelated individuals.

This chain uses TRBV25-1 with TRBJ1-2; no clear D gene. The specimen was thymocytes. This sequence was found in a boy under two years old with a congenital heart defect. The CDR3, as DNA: TGTGCCCCCCTAGGGCCGGGGTCCGGCTATGGCTACACCTTC. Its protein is CAPLGPGSGYGYTF.